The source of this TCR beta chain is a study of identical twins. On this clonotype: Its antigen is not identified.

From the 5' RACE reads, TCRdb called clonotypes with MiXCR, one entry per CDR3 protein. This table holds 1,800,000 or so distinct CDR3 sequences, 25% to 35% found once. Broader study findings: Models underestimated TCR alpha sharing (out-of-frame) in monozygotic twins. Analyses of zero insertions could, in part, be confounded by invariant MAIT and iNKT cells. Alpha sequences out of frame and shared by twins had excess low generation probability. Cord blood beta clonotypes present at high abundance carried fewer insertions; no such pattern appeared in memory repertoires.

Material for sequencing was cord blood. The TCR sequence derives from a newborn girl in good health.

Written as DNA, the CDR3 is TGTGCCAGCAGTGACAGGAGATTCACTGAAGCTTTCTTT. It yields the protein CASSDRRFTEAFF. The chain is built from TRBV6-1 and TRBJ1-1; D is unclear. Trimming cost V 3 bases and J 4 bases, with 9 bases left between them. This CDR3 comprises 13 residues. Germline V lookup: CDR1 MNHNS, CDR2 SASEGT.